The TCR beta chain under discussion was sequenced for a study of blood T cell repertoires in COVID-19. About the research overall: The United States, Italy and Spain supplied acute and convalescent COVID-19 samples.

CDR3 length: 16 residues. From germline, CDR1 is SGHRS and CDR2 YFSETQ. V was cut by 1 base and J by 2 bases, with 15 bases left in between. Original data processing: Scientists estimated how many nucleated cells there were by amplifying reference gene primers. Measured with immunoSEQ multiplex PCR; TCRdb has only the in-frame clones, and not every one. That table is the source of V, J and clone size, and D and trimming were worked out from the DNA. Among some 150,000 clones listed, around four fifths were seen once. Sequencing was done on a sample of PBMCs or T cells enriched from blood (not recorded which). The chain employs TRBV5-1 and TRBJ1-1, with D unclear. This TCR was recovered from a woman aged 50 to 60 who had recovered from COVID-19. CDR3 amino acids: CASSLLQVGDNTEAFF. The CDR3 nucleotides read TGCGCCAGCAGCTTGCTCCAAGTGGGAGACAACACTGAAGCTTTCTTT.